What follows describes a single TCR beta chain. These data belong to a study of T cell changes during pregnancy in multiple sclerosis. Losses at the gene ends were 2 bases for V and 3 bases for J; bases not matched to a gene: 3. From germline, CDR1 is SGHRS and CDR2 YFSETQ. This CDR3 is built from 14 residues. The repertoire was sequenced with immunoSEQ multiplex PCR; TCRdb's copy has only in-frame clones and lacks some. The sample lists around 32,000 clones; 87% were seen once. This chain joins TRBV5-1 and TRBJ2-3, with TRBD2 identical over 7 bases. This TCR was sampled from a female donor with multiple sclerosis, enrolled in a pregnancy study. Sequencing was performed on CD8+ T cells from peripheral blood mononuclear cells, taken before pregnancy. The CDR3 DNA reads as TGCGCCAGCAGCTTTCTAGCGGTAACAGATACGCAGTATTTT. Residues: CASSFLAVTDTQYF.